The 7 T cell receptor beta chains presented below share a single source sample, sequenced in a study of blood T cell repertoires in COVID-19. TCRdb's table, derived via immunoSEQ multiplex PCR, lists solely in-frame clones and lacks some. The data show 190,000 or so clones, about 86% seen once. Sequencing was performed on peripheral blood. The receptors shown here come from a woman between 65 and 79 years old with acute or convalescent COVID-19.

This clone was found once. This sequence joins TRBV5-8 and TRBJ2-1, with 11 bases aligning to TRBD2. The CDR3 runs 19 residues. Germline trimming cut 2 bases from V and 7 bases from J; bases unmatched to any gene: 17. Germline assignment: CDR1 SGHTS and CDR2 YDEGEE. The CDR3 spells CASSFEGTSGYRYGNEQFF. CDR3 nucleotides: TGTGCCAGCAGCTTTGAGGGGACTAGCGGTTACAGATATGGGAATGAGCAGTTCTTC.

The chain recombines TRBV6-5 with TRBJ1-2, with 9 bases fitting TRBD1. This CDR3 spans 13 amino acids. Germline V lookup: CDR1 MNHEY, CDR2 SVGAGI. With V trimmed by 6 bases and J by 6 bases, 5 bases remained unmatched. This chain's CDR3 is CASRPGQGNGYTF. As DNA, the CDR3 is TGTGCCAGCAGGCCGGGACAGGGAAATGGCTACACCTTC.

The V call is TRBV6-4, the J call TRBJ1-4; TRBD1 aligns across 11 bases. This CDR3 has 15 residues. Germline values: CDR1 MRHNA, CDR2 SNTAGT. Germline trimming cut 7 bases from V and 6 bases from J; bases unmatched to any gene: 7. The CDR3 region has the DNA TGTGCCAGCATCAATACGGGACAGGGGGATGAAAAACTGTTTTTT. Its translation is CASINTGQGDEKLFF.

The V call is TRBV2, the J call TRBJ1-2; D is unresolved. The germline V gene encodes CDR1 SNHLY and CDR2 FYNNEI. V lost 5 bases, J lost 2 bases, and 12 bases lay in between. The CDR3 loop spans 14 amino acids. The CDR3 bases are TGTGCCAGCAGTCCCGACGGGAAAAACTATGGCTACACCTTC. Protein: CASSPDGKNYGYTF.

The CDR3 region has the DNA TGTGCCAGCAGCTTATCGCAGGGGCTCTTTCCTAATTCGGCCCTCCACTTT. Its translation: CASSLSQGLFPNSALHF. The rearrangement joins TRBV7-2 to TRBJ1-6, with D perhaps matching TRBD1 (6 bases). The CDR3 is 17 amino acids. The germline gives CDR1 SGHTA, CDR2 FQGNSA. Between the trimmed V and J ends, which lost 2 bases and 14 bases, there was a span of 25 bases.

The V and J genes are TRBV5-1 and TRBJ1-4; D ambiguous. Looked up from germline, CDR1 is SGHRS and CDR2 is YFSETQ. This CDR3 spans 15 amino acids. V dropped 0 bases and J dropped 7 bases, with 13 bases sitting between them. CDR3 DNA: TGCGCCAGCAGCTTGGGGTTGGGAGACCCTGAAAAACTGTTTTTT. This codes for CASSLGLGDPEKLFF.

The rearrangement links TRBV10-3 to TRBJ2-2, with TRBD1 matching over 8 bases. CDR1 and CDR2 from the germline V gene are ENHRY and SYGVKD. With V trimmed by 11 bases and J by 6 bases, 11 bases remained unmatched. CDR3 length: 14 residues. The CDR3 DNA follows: TGTGCCGCCGCAGGGGGCGCCGGAGCCGGGGAGCTGTTTTTT. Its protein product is CAAAGGAGAGELFF.